These T cell receptor beta chains were read from a single sample in a study of control samples from healthy donors and cancer patients. TCRdb's table, derived via immunoSEQ multiplex PCR, lists solely in-frame clones and lacks some. Of hundreds of thousands of clones in the sample, about 80% are singletons; the top ten hold 13%. The sequenced material came from PBMCs. All receptors come from a woman between 55 and 75 years old with lung cancer. Each CDR3 is given with its conserved first and last residue. D genes are given only for firm matches. Clone sizes are given selectively: once, few, many, or a class where the clone is expanded.

V: TRBV5-1
D: TRBD2
size: few
J: TRBJ2-1
DNA: TGCGCCCGCGGGCGGGGGGGATACAATGAGCAGTTCTTC
CDR3: CARGRGGYNEQFF

V: TRBV5-6
D: NA
size: NA
J: TRBJ2-1
DNA: TGTGCCAGCAGCGACTACAATGAGCAGTTCTTC
CDR3: CASSDYNEQFF

V: TRBV5-4
D: TRBD2
size: NA
J: TRBJ2-3
DNA: TGTGCCAGCACCGCAATAGCGGGGGGTGGCACAGATACGCAGTATTTT
CDR3: CASTAIAGGGTDTQYF

V: TRBV5-1
D: TRBD2
size: NA
J: TRBJ2-7
DNA: TGCGCCAGCAGCTTGGGGCTAGCGGGAGCCTACGAGCAGTACTTC
CDR3: CASSLGLAGAYEQYF

V: TRBV27
D: NA
size: NA
J: TRBJ1-1
DNA: TGTGCCAGCAGTTCCCCAGTGGGATTTGGGTCGAACACTGAAGCTTTCTTT
CDR3: CASSSPVGFGSNTEAFF

V: TRBV2
D: NA
size: NA
J: TRBJ2-7
DNA: TGTGCCAGCAGCCCGTTTGGGGAGCAGTACTTC
CDR3: CASSPFGEQYF

V: TRBV7-2
D: NA
size: NA
J: TRBJ1-1
DNA: TGTGCCAGCAGCTCCACCGGCGGGGTGAACACTGAAGCTTTCTTT
CDR3: CASSSTGGVNTEAFF

V: TRBV3-1/TRBV3-2
D: TRBD1
size: NA
J: TRBJ1-2
DNA: TGTGCCAGCACCACAGGGGGTTATGGCTACACCTTC
CDR3: CASTTGGYGYTF

V: TRBV5-4
D: TRBD2
size: NA
J: TRBJ2-5
DNA: TGTGCCAGCAGCTTTCCTAGCGGGGGGGGTCAAGAGACCCAGTACTTC
CDR3: CASSFPSGGGQETQYF

V: TRBV6-6
D: TRBD1
size: NA
J: TRBJ1-5
DNA: TGTGCCAGCAGAGGAGGGACAGGGCTTAGCAATCAGCCCCAGCATTTT
CDR3: CASRGGTGLSNQPQHF

V: TRBV6-6
D: NA
size: NA
J: TRBJ1-2
DNA: TGTGCCAGCAGACCCGCCGGGGGAAGAGGGAGCTATGGCTACACCTTC
CDR3: CASRPAGGRGSYGYTF

V: TRBV10-3
D: NA
size: few
J: TRBJ2-7
DNA: TGTGCCATCAGTGACCCCTACGAGCAGTACTTC
CDR3: CAISDPYEQYF

V: TRBV19
D: TRBD1
size: NA
J: TRBJ1-1
DNA: TGTGCCAGTAGGAAGGGACAGTTGAACACTGAAGCTTTCTTT
CDR3: CASRKGQLNTEAFF

V: TRBV10-1
D: TRBD1
size: NA
J: TRBJ2-1
DNA: TGCGCCAGCAGTGAGCCAGGGGGCCCTTACAATGAGCAGTTCTTC
CDR3: CASSEPGGPYNEQFF

V: TRBV2
D: NA
size: NA
J: TRBJ2-7
DNA: TGTGCCAGCACGGCGGCGCTCTCTCTCGAGCAGTACTTC
CDR3: CASTAALSLEQYF

V: TRBV5-6
D: NA
size: NA
J: TRBJ1-2
DNA: TGTGCCAGCAGCGTTTCAGGGGCTCATGGCTACACCTTC
CDR3: CASSVSGAHGYTF

V: TRBV28
D: TRBD2
size: NA
J: TRBJ2-7
DNA: TGTGCCAGCAGTCCCCCGATGGGGGGGAGCTCCTACGAGCAGTACTTC
CDR3: CASSPPMGGSSYEQYF

V: TRBV7-6
D: TRBD1
size: NA
J: TRBJ1-2
DNA: TGTGCCAGCAGCCCACAGACAGGGGTTGCGGTCGGCTACACCTTC
CDR3: CASSPQTGVAVGYTF

V: TRBV7-4
D: NA
size: NA
J: TRBJ1-4
DNA: TGTGCCAGCAGCTCCAAGCCTATGGGCGCCGGGGAAAAACTGTTTTTT
CDR3: CASSSKPMGAGEKLFF

V: TRBV6-5
D: NA
size: once
J: TRBJ1-1
DNA: TGTGCCAGCGCGGTGAACACTGAAGCTTTCTTT
CDR3: CASAVNTEAFF

V: TRBV29-1
D: NA
size: NA
J: TRBJ2-7
DNA: TGCAGCGTTGCGGCCAGCTCCTACGAGCAGTACTTC
CDR3: CSVAASSYEQYF

V: TRBV5-1
D: NA
size: NA
J: TRBJ2-7
DNA: TGCGCCAGCAGCTTGGCGAGGGTCCCCTACGAGCAGTACTTC
CDR3: CASSLARVPYEQYF

V: TRBV28
D: NA
size: NA
J: TRBJ2-7
DNA: TGTGCCAGCAGTTCGCCGACGGCCCTCAACTACGAGCAGTACTTC
CDR3: CASSSPTALNYEQYF

V: TRBV7-9
D: TRBD1
size: NA
J: TRBJ2-7
DNA: TGTGCCAGCAGACAGGGGGCCTCTTACGAGCAGTACTTC
CDR3: CASRQGASYEQYF

V: TRBV5-1
D: TRBD1
size: NA
J: TRBJ2-7
DNA: TGCGCCAGCAGCCCGGGATTGGCAGGGGGCTACGAGCAGTACTTC
CDR3: CASSPGLAGGYEQYF

V: TRBV19
D: TRBD2
size: NA
J: TRBJ2-2
DNA: TGTGCCAGTAGTAGTCCCGAGGGTCTAGCGGGGATGAACACCGGGGAGCTGTTTTTT
CDR3: CASSSPEGLAGMNTGELFF

V: TRBV10-3
D: NA
size: few
J: TRBJ1-4
DNA: TGTGCCATCAGGAGGGACGGTGGGAATGAAAAACTGTTTTTT
CDR3: CAIRRDGGNEKLFF

V: TRBV7-2
D: TRBD2
size: NA
J: TRBJ2-1
DNA: TGTGCCAGCAGCGGTAGCGGGGGAAGCTCCTACAATGAGCAGTTCTTC
CDR3: CASSGSGGSSYNEQFF

V: TRBV10-3
D: NA
size: NA
J: TRBJ2-1
DNA: TGTGCCATCAGTGAGTCGGGGGGGGCCGGCAATGAGCAGTTCTTC
CDR3: CAISESGGAGNEQFF

V: TRBV10-2
D: NA
size: NA
J: TRBJ2-2
DNA: TGCGCCAGCAGACCAGGGTCCGGGGAGCTGTTTTTT
CDR3: CASRPGSGELFF

V: TRBV28
D: TRBD1
size: NA
J: TRBJ1-6
DNA: TGTGCCAGCAGTTTTGGGGACAGCGCTTCACCCCTCCACTTT
CDR3: CASSFGDSASPLHF

V: TRBV9
D: NA
size: NA
J: TRBJ2-5
DNA: TGTGCCAGCAGCGTAGCTGGCGGGTTCTCCGGGGAGACCCAGTACTTC
CDR3: CASSVAGGFSGETQYF

V: TRBV19
D: NA
size: NA
J: TRBJ1-6
DNA: TGTGCCAGTAGTATGGGCAGAGATTCACCCCTCCACTTT
CDR3: CASSMGRDSPLHF

V: TRBV7-3
D: NA
size: NA
J: TRBJ2-3
DNA: TGTGCCAGCAGCTCACGACAGGCAGATACGCAGTATTTT
CDR3: CASSSRQADTQYF

V: TRBV7-9
D: TRBD2
size: NA
J: TRBJ2-4
DNA: TGTGCCAGCAGCTCGGGACTAGCGGTAGCCAAAAACATTCAGTACTTC
CDR3: CASSSGLAVAKNIQYF

V: TRBV24-1
D: TRBD1
size: few
J: TRBJ2-7
DNA: TGTGCCACCAGTGATTTGGGGTTCGCGGGACAGGGGATCTACGAGCAGTACTTC
CDR3: CATSDLGFAGQGIYEQYF

V: TRBV7-3
D: NA
size: once
J: TRBJ1-6
DNA: TGTGCCAGCAGCTATAACAGTAATTCACCCCTCCACTTT
CDR3: CASSYNSNSPLHF

V: TRBV19
D: TRBD1
size: NA
J: TRBJ2-3
DNA: TGTGCCAGTATGAACAGGGGAGCGGATACGCAGTATTTT
CDR3: CASMNRGADTQYF

V: TRBV20-1
D: NA
size: NA
J: TRBJ1-5
DNA: TGCAGTGCTGGTGGTGGGGGAGATCAGCCCCAGCATTTT
CDR3: CSAGGGGDQPQHF

V: TRBV9
D: TRBD1
size: NA
J: TRBJ1-5
DNA: TGTGCCAGCAGCGTAGGACAGGGTGGCGGTCAGCCCCAGCATTTT
CDR3: CASSVGQGGGQPQHF